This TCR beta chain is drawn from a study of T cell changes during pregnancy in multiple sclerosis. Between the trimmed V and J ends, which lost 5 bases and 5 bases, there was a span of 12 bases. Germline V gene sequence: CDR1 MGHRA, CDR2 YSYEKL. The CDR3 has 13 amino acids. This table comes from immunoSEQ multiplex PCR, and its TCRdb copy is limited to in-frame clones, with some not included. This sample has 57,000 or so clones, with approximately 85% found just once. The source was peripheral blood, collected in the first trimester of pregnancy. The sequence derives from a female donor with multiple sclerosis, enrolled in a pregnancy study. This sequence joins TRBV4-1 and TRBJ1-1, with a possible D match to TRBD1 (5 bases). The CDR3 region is CASSRVRETEAFF. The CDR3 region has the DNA TGCGCCAGCAGCAGGGTCAGGGAAACTGAAGCTTTCTTT.